Described below is a single TCR beta chain sequence and its context. The antigen is undetermined. The sample belongs to a study of OX40 agonist ivuxolimab in advanced cancers. Study as a whole: Each patient was given ivuxolimab into a vein every 2 weeks, at 0.01 to 10 mg/kg. Participants could have had prior anti-PD-1, anti-PD-L1 or anti-CTLA-4 therapy, and around 40% had some.

Some clones are missing from TCRdb's copy, which holds only in-frame ones; the method was immunoSEQ multiplex PCR. Of 60,000 to 80,000 clones listed, 70% to 85% are singletons. Germline V CDR1 and CDR2: MDHEN, SYDVKM. The CDR3 runs 17 residues. With V trimmed by 5 bases and J by 1 base, 8 bases remained unmatched. Overall study findings and caveats: There were also nonresponders showing low normalized T-cell clonal expansion. The expanded peripheral T cells' antigen specificity was not determined.

This TCR came from an adult with an advanced solid tumor such as melanoma, head and neck, liver or kidney cancer. The rearrangement uses TRBV28 and TRBJ2-6; TRBD2 agrees at 7 bases. Specimen: CD4+ or CD8+ T cells sorted from blood, collected in a trial of the OX40 agonist ivuxolimab. The CDR3 loop reads CASSLLPGGSGANVLTF. Here the CDR3 DNA reads TGTGCCAGCAGTCTTCTCCCGGGGGGTTCTGGGGCCAACGTCCTGACTTTC.